The rows below give T cell receptor delta chains drawn from one sample of a study of gamma-delta T cells after stem cell transplantation. TCRdb re-called the RT-PCR reads using CATT. The data contain several thousand delta-chain clones, approximately 16% of them singletons. The sequenced sample consisted of gamma-delta T cells. These receptor sequences come from a human donor. It is not recorded whose cells these are; they may come from a transplant donor. CDR3s include the opening cysteine and the closing phenylalanine or tryptophan. D genes are given only for firm matches. Clone size is given for some rows only: seen once, a few or many times, or a class if the clone is expanded.

v_gene,d_gene,abundance,j_gene,CDR3nt,CDR3aa
TRDV1,-,few,TRDJ1,TGTGCTCTTGGGGGACAGGCCTTCCCCGATGTGTACACCGATAAACTCATCTTT,CALGGQAFPDVYTDKLIF
TRDV1,-,-,TRDJ1,TGTGCTCTTGGGCTCCTATCAAATAAACTCATCTTT,CALGLLSNKLIF
TRDV1,-,few,TRDJ1,TGTGCTCTTGGGGAAATGGAATGTCCCATTACTGGGAAGGGGGGGTACACCGATAAACTCATCTTT,CALGEMECPITGKGGYTDKLIF
TRDV1,-,few,TRDJ1,TGTGCTCTTGGGGAACGCCCCTTTTCAGTTTCTCAGCCCCAGTACACCGATAAACTCATCTTT,CALGERPFSVSQPQYTDKLIF
TRDV1,TRDD3,few,TRDJ1,TGTGCTCTTGGGGAACTTCCTCCCACTGGGGACATTCACGATAAACTCATCTTT,CALGELPPTGDIHDKLIF
TRDV1,TRDD3,medium-sized,TRDJ1,TGTGCTCTTGGGGAACTGGAGATCCATCCTACGACAGCAGGGGGGATAGGAAATAAACTCATCTTT,CALGELEIHPTTAGGIGNKLIF
TRDV1,-,medium-sized,TRDJ4,TGTGCTCTTGGGAACGGTAGCCCTCCGGGTGTAACCAGACCCCTGATCTTT,CALGNGSPPGVTRPLIF
TRDV1,-,few,TRDJ1,TGTGCTCTTGGGTTCCGGAGGGATGCCGATAAACTCATCTTT,CALGFRRDADKLIF
TRDV1,-,few,TRDJ1,TGTGCTCTTGGGGAACTTCCTATCAGTGGGGTCTCCATGTACACCGATAAACTCATCTTT,CALGELPISGVSMYTDKLIF
TRDV2,TRDD3,-,TRDJ3,TGTGCCTGTGACAAAAAGTACTGGGGGAGCTCCTGGGACACCCGACAGATGTTTTTC,CACDKKYWGSSWDTRQMFF
TRDV1,-,-,TRDJ1,TGTGCTCTTGGGGAACACAGGGTATCCTCCGGGGAGTCCTTTACATGGACCGATAAACTCATCTTT,CALGEHRVSSGESFTWTDKLIF
TRDV3,TRDD3,medium-sized,TRDJ1,TGTGCCTCGTCAAGGGGGATACGCGGAGCTTATAAACTCATCTTT,CASSRGIRGAYKLIF
TRDV3,TRDD3,few,TRDJ1,TGTGCCTTTATATGGGATCCTTCCTACCCCTATACTGGGGGATACGCCTTCGATAAACTCATCTTT,CAFIWDPSYPYTGGYAFDKLIF
TRDV2,TRDD3,medium-sized,TRDJ3,TGTGCCTGTGACCGAGCTGGGGGATACAAGATCCCTCGGGACACCCGACAGATGTTTTTC,CACDRAGGYKIPRDTRQMFF
TRDV1,TRDD3,few,TRDJ1,TGTGCTCTTGGGGAACTCATGGGCGTGGGGGATAACGATAAACTCATCTTT,CALGELMGVGDNDKLIF
TRDV1,TRDD3,few,TRDJ1,TGTGCTCTTGGGGAAGGAGGCCCCTCTGACGGTCTACTGGGGGCCACCGATAAACTCATCTTT,CALGEGGPSDGLLGATDKLIF
TRDV2,TRDD3,few,TRDJ3,TGTGCCTGTGACACCGGTACTGGGGGATACTCCTTGGACACCCGACAGATGTTTTTC,CACDTGTGGYSLDTRQMFF
TRAV29/DV5,TRDD3,-,TRDJ2,TGTGCAGCAAGCGCGATTCTTCCTACGAATACTGGGGGATTAGTACAACTCTTCTTT,CAASAILPTNTGGLVQLFF
TRDV1,TRDD3,few,TRDJ2,TGTGCTCTTGGGATTCCGGGTTACTGGGGGTCGCCTGTTTTGACAGCACAACTCTTCTTT,CALGIPGYWGSPVLTAQLFF
TRDV2,TRDD3,few,TRDJ2,TGTGCCTGTGCATTGTACTGGGGCGTAACTGCACACCTCTTCTTT,CACALYWGVTAHLFF
TRDV1,TRDD3,-,TRDJ1,TGTGCTCTTGGGGCTCCCCCTACGGCACTGGGGAACACCGATAAACTCATCTTT,CALGAPPTALGNTDKLIF
TRDV1,TRDD3,-,TRDJ1,TGTGCTCTTGGGGACCTCTTCCATCACCGGAGCTGGGGGATACGATCGTCCACCGATAAACTCATCTTT,CALGDLFHHRSWGIRSSTDKLIF
TRDV2,-,large,TRDJ2,TGTGCCTGTCCTAAGGGGGACCCGACAGCACAACTCTTCTTT,CACPKGDPTAQLFF
TRDV2,TRDD3,few,TRDJ2,TGTGCCTGTGACATAGTACTGGGGGATCCCTCTTTGATAGCACAACTCTTCTTT,CACDIVLGDPSLIAQLFF
TRDV1,TRDD3,few,TRDJ1,TGTGCTCTTGGGGGGTCTGGGGGACGTCATGGGGAACCGAAGAAACTCATCTTT,CALGGSGGRHGEPKKLIF
TRDV1,TRDD3,-,TRDJ1,TGTGCTCTTGGGGAACTGGGAGGACGTGGGGGAGTGTACACCGATAAACTCATCTTT,CALGELGGRGGVYTDKLIF
TRDV2,TRDD3,few,TRDJ3,TGTGCCTGTGACGTGTTCTTTGGGGGACCCAGCTCCTGTGACACCCGCCAGATGTTTTTC,CACDVFFGGPSSCDTRQMFF
TRDV1,TRDD3,few,TRDJ1,TGTGCTCTTGGGGAAATTAGATTCGGTAGCTGGCGCCCCGCTCCCTTGGGGGATACGCAGGGATACACCGATAAACTCATCTTT,CALGEIRFGSWRPAPLGDTQGYTDKLIF
TRDV1,TRDD3,few,TRDJ1,TGTGCTCTTGTTGGGGGGATCGGCCCCTACACCGATAAACTCATCTTT,CALVGGIGPYTDKLIF
TRDV1,TRDD3,-,TRDJ1,TGTGCTCTTGGGGAGCCCCCGGAAGCTACGAACCCTCTCCTACTGGGGGATAGTCATAAACTCATCTTT,CALGEPPEATNPLLLGDSHKLIF
TRDV3,TRDD3,-,TRDJ1,TGTGCCTTCCTAAACTGGGGGATACGCTCCACCGATAAACTCATCTTT,CAFLNWGIRSTDKLIF
TRDV1,-,few,TRDJ1,TGTGCTCTTGGGGAATCTTCCCATGTACTCTCGTACACCGATAAACTCATCTTT,CALGESSHVLSYTDKLIF
TRDV1,TRDD3,few,TRDJ3,TGTGCTCTTGGGCCAACCTTCATGGGTTTACTGGGGACCCACCGGGACACCCGACAGATGTTTTTC,CALGPTFMGLLGTHRDTRQMFF
TRDV1,-,-,TRDJ1,TGTGCTCTTGGGGAGCCCCTAAGTGGGGGTTACCAGTACACCGATAAACTCATCTTT,CALGEPLSGGYQYTDKLIF
TRAV29/DV5,-,few,TRDJ3,TGTGCAGCAACTACATACGCGGGACCCTCCTGGGACGCCCGACAGATGTTTTTC,CAATTYAGPSWDARQMFF
TRDV2,TRDD3,large,TRDJ1,TGTGCCTGTGACACGCCGGGGGATTTCACCGATAAACTCATCTTT,CACDTPGDFTDKLIF
TRDV1,TRDD3,few,TRDJ1,TGTGCTCTTGGGACGACTGGGGGACACACCGATAAACTCATCTTT,CALGTTGGHTDKLIF
TRDV1,TRDD3,medium-sized,TRDJ2,TGTGCTCTTGGGGTCAGCCTTGTCTGGGGGGATTTGCAGACAGCACAACTCTTCTTT,CALGVSLVWGDLQTAQLFF
TRDV2,TRDD3,large,TRDJ3,TGTGCCTGTGACACAGACGTTGGGGGATATGCCATCTCCTGGGACACCCGACAGATGTTTTTC,CACDTDVGGYAISWDTRQMFF
TRDV1,TRDD3,-,TRDJ1,TGTGCTCTTGGGGAACCTACCCCACTCCTACGGGGGCTGGGGGATACGCGAAGGGGCACCGATAAACTCATCTTT,CALGEPTPLLRGLGDTRRGTDKLIF
TRDV1,TRDD3,few,TRDJ1,TGTGCTCTTGGGGCCCAATTCCTTTCTTCCTACGCCTGGGGGATAAAGGACACCGATAAACTCATCTTT,CALGAQFLSSYAWGIKDTDKLIF
TRDV2,TRDD3,medium-sized,TRDJ3,TGTGCCTGTGACGCCTACTGGGGATACCAGCCCTGGGACACCCGACAGATGTTTTTC,CACDAYWGYQPWDTRQMFF
TRDV1,-,-,TRDJ1,TGTGCTCTTGGGGAACTTGAGGACTACTGTCTGCCCTATAAACTCATCTTT,CALGELEDYCLPYKLIF
TRDV2,-,-,TRDJ3,TGTGCCTGTGACACCGCCGTATCCTCCTTGTACACCCGACAGCTGTTTTTC,CACDTAVSSLYTRQLFF
TRDV1,-,-,TRDJ1,TGTGCTCTTGGGGAACTCGTGAGCCTACCCGGGGACCCGGGAGGGGATCTGGGGCTCCACACCGATAAACTCATCTTT,CALGELVSLPGDPGGDLGLHTDKLIF
TRDV1,TRDD3,-,TRDJ3,TGTGCTCTTGGGGAACTCCCCTACCCGGTACTGGGGGACCGCTCCTGGGACACCCGACAGATGTTTTTC,CALGELPYPVLGDRSWDTRQMFF
TRDV1,TRDD3,few,TRDJ1,TGTGCTCTTGGGGAACTATCCCTACGTGAGGGATACTCCCGATACACCGATAAACTCATCTTT,CALGELSLREGYSRYTDKLIF
TRDV1,-,-,TRDJ1,TGTGCTCTTGGGAGAACTTCCTGGGGTATTGGCCACCCCCGGGGCACCGATAAACTCATCTTT,CALGRTSWGIGHPRGTDKLIF
TRDV1,-,-,TRDJ1,TGTGCTCTTGGGGATCGTTCGAGGAGGGATAGGTACACCGATAAACTCATCTTT,CALGDRSRRDRYTDKLIF
TRDV3,-,-,TRDJ3,TGTGCCTCTACATTTTCTTCCTTCCTACAGTGGCACCCCTCAGGGGGATACCGCTCCTGGGACACCCGACAGATGTTTTTC,CASTFSSFLQWHPSGGYRSWDTRQMFF
TRDV1,-,few,TRDJ2,TGTGCTCTTGGGGAACGGGCGGGCTGGGATATTAGGGCTTTGACAGCACAACTCTTCTTT,CALGERAGWDIRALTAQLFF